The present T cell receptor beta chain was sequenced within a study of technical replicates of blood from four donors. Sequenced by immunoSEQ multiplex PCR; TCRdb stores in-frame clones only, minus some. The repertoire has under 100,000 clones, approximately 94% of them found once; the top ten carry 0.23%. The V gene end was trimmed by 4 bases and the J gene end by 1 base; junction bases not matched to a gene: 6. CDR1 and CDR2 (germline): MGHRA, YSYEKL. The CDR3 extends over 16 amino acids. The chain links TRBV4-1 to TRBJ2-1, with 8 bases aligning to TRBD2. What was sequenced was T cells isolated from PBMCs. This sequence was found in a human donor in good health. The DNA for the CDR3 is TGCGCCAGCAGCCTCTCGGGAGGGGTTTCCTACAATGAGCAGTTCTTC. Its protein is CASSLSGGVSYNEQFF.